This TCR beta chain is from a study of beta chain features in type 1 diabetes. General observations from the study: Within patients, naive, central memory and Treg TCRB repertoires seemed more similar than within healthy donors. Moderately but significantly shorter TCRB CDR3s were found in Type 1 diabetes patients in all four CD4+ subsets.

V was cut by 6 bases and J by 2 bases, with 19 bases left in between. Germline V CDR1 and CDR2: SNHLY, FYNNEI. The CDR3 loop spans 17 amino acids. The isolated RNA, all of it, was reverse transcribed, so expressed TCRB transcripts were what got sequenced. Libraries were prepared by immunoSEQ multiplex PCR; TCRdb keeps only in-frame clonotypes and omits some of them. The table includes 850,000 to 900,000 clones, 17% detected once. Turning to this clone: Its antigen is still unknown.

The sequence was obtained from a woman between 18 and 29 years old in good health. The sequenced sample consisted of naive CD4+ T cells from blood. V and J are TRBV2 and TRBJ1-4; D perhaps matches TRBD1 (5 bases). CDR3 DNA: TGTGCCAGCAGACCTGGGGCAGGGTCCCTCACTAATGAAAAACTGTTTTTT. Translating it yields CASRPGAGSLTNEKLFF. The full variable domain, rest sourced from reference TRBV2 and TRBJ1-4, is EPEVTQTPSHQVTQMGQEVILRCVPISNHLYFYWYRQILGQKVEFLVSFYNNEISEKSEIFDDQFSVERPDGSNFTLKIRSTKLEDSAMYFCASRPGAGSLTNEKLFFGSGTQLSVL.